The TCR beta chain described here comes from a study of STAT3 mutations in large granular lymphocyte leukemia. Findings and caveats of the study: In about 35% of the 18 patients, new TCR clonotypes emerged after therapy. Every T-cell large granular lymphocyte leukemia patient had at least one immunodominant TCR beta clonotype.

Notes on this clone: Its antigen is not identified.

V lost 2 bases and J 5 bases, leaving 3 bases between the germline ends. The CDR3 loop spans 11 amino acids. Germline V lookup: CDR1 MNHEY, CDR2 SVGAGI. The method was immunoSEQ multiplex PCR; TCRdb's version includes in-frame clones alone and lacks a portion of them. The sample lists thousands of clones; about 74% were seen once. The J gene is TRBJ2-5, the V gene TRBV6-5; D gene ambiguous. The sequence derives from a man between 60 and 75 years old with T-cell large granular lymphocyte leukemia. Some clones in this sample may be carry-over from other donors' samples. Sequencing used peripheral blood mononuclear cells. CDR3 sequence (DNA): TGTGCCAGCAGTTACGGGGAGACCCAGTACTTC. Protein sequence: CASSYGETQYF.